This is a list of T cell receptor beta chains from one sample in a study of blood T cells in healthy people across ages. One entry per CDR3 protein results from TCRdb running MiXCR on the 5' RACE reads. The sample contains just over 800,000 distinct CDR3 sequences, about 59% of which appear only once. Material: blood. The receptors shown here come from a man aged 25 to 45 in good health. Both conserved end residues are part of each CDR3. The D gene is left open where the match is weak. The listing skips clone size in some rows; elsewhere it reads once, few, many or a size class.

d_gene	v_gene	j_gene	abundance	CDR3nt	CDR3aa
TRBD1	TRBV20-1	TRBJ2-7	NA	TGCAGTGCTAGACCATGGACAGGGATCGTCTACGAGCAGTACTTC	CSARPWTGIVYEQYF
NA	TRBV27	TRBJ1-2	few	TGTGCCAGCAGTCCCCTCCCCTCGGGCGGCTACACCTTC	CASSPLPSGGYTF
NA	TRBV7-9	TRBJ2-7	NA	TGTGCCAGCAGCCCACCGGCAGGGACACTTGGCCTCTCCTACGAGCAGTACTTC	CASSPPAGTLGLSYEQYF
TRBD2	TRBV20-1	TRBJ2-7	NA	TGCAGTGCTGGAGGGGTAGCGGGGGGCGAGTCCTACGAGCAGTACTTC	CSAGGVAGGESYEQYF
TRBD1	TRBV28	TRBJ1-1	NA	TGTGCCAGCAGTTTCGTAGGACAGGGGTTTAACACTGAAGCTTTCTTT	CASSFVGQGFNTEAFF
TRBD2	TRBV29-1	TRBJ2-1	NA	TGCAGCGTCGGTGGAGCGGCTCTAGCGGATGAGCAGTTCTTC	CSVGGAALADEQFF
NA	TRBV6-2/TRBV6-3	TRBJ2-4	NA	TGTGCCAGCAGTTACGTAAGAGGAATAGCCAAAAACATTCAGTACTTC	CASSYVRGIAKNIQYF
TRBD1	TRBV29-1	TRBJ1-2	NA	TGCAGCGCCTCGGACAGGGAGATAGATGGCTACACCTTC	CSASDREIDGYTF
NA	TRBV7-9	TRBJ1-2	NA	TGTGCCAGCAGCTTATCCTCAGGGAACTATGGCTACACCTTC	CASSLSSGNYGYTF
NA	TRBV5-6	TRBJ2-1	NA	TGTGCCAGCAGCTTAATTAGAAACTACAATGAGCAGTTCTTC	CASSLIRNYNEQFF
TRBD1	TRBV20-1	TRBJ2-7	few	TGCAGTGCTAGTGGGGACAGGGTCTACGAGCAGTACTTC	CSASGDRVYEQYF
TRBD1	TRBV20-1	TRBJ2-7	NA	TGCAGTGCGGGACAGGGGGCGCAAGGGACTGGCTACGAGCAGTACTTC	CSAGQGAQGTGYEQYF
TRBD1	TRBV3-1	TRBJ1-2	few	TGTGCCAGCAGCCAAGGGGACAGGCCGGACACCTTC	CASSQGDRPDTF
NA	TRBV15	TRBJ2-7	NA	TGTGCCACCAGCAGAGATTTACCAGGGGACGAGCAGTACTTC	CATSRDLPGDEQYF
NA	TRBV6-5	TRBJ1-1	NA	TGTGCCAGCACCAAGGGGGGTAACACTGAAGCTTTCTTT	CASTKGGNTEAFF
NA	TRBV30	TRBJ2-6	once	TGTGCCTGGGCCCGGGGAGGGGCCAACGTCCTGACTTTC	CAWARGGANVLTF
NA	TRBV7-2	TRBJ2-7	once	TGTGCCAGCAGCCAGCCTCAGGGTAGTGGGAACGAGCAGTACTTC	CASSQPQGSGNEQYF
NA	TRBV12-3/TRBV12-4	TRBJ1-2	once	TGTGCCAGCAGTTGGCGGGGAGAAGTTAGCTATGGCTACACCTTC	CASSWRGEVSYGYTF
TRBD2	TRBV4-2	TRBJ2-1	NA	TGTGCCAGCAGCCAAGGCTGGACTAGCGGGGCTTACAATGAGCAGTTCTTC	CASSQGWTSGAYNEQFF
NA	TRBV6-6	TRBJ1-4	NA	TGTGCCAGCAGTTACGTGCCGGGGGCGGGGGAAAAACTGTTTTTT	CASSYVPGAGEKLFF
TRBD2	TRBV6-6	TRBJ2-7	NA	TGTGCCAGCAGTTACGTCGTCCGGGAGGGACAGCAGTACTTC	CASSYVVREGQQYF
TRBD2	TRBV20-1	TRBJ2-7	NA	TGCTGTGCTTTTCGCGGGGGGGCCACTTACGAGCAGTACTTC	CCAFRGGATYEQYF